This is a list of T cell receptor beta chains from one sample in a study of vaccination and CD4 T cells after COVID-19. Antigens for these TCRs are unknown. TCRdb redid the calling of the PCR reads with MiXCR, one entry per CDR3 protein. The sample carries several thousand distinct CDR3 sequences, approximately 32% recorded once. Source material: CD4+ T cells from blood, cultured in vitro. Receptors were obtained from a human donor in good health. Both conserved end residues are part of each CDR3. The D gene is left open where the match is weak. Clone size, where shown, is once, few, many, or a class for clones that have expanded.

v_gene	j_gene	d_gene	abundance	CDR3nt	CDR3aa
TRBV19	TRBJ1-5	.	.	TGTGCCAGTAGTATAGGGGTATCTCAGCCCCAGCATTTT	CASSIGVSQPQHF
TRBV20-1	TRBJ1-4	.	few	TGCAGTGCTTGTTTACCAACTAATGAAAAACTGTTTTTT	CSACLPTNEKLFF
TRBV19	TRBJ1-2	.	.	TGTGCCAGTAGTAATTGGCAAAGTGGTAGCTATGGCTACACCTTC	CASSNWQSGSYGYTF
TRBV7-9	TRBJ1-1	.	.	TGTGCCAGCAGCCCAGCCCTGAACACTGAAGCTTTCTTT	CASSPALNTEAFF
TRBV6-1	TRBJ1-1	TRBD1	.	TGTGCCAGCAGTGGAAGCCGAGGGGGCCGGAACACTGAAGCTTTCTTT	CASSGSRGGRNTEAFF
TRBV7-9	TRBJ1-2	.	.	TGTGCCAGCAGCTTTAACCCTTCGCGTGGCTACACCTTC	CASSFNPSRGYTF
TRBV6-5	TRBJ2-5	.	few	TGTGCCAGCAGTTACTGGCAAAAAGAGACCCAGTACTTC	CASSYWQKETQYF
TRBV6-1	TRBJ1-1	.	few	TGTGCCAGCAGTGAATTTCGGGACACTGAAGCTTTCTTT	CASSEFRDTEAFF
TRBV11-3	TRBJ2-5	.	few	TGTGCCAGCAGCTTAACGAGGGGGGAGACCCAGTACTTC	CASSLTRGETQYF
TRBV29-1	TRBJ1-2	.	.	TGCAGCCTAAACAGGGAATCCGACTATGGCTACACCTTC	CSLNRESDYGYTF
TRBV2	TRBJ2-2	.	.	TGTGCCAGCAGACAGGGATACACCGGGGAGCTGTTTTTT	CASRQGYTGELFF
TRBV6-1	TRBJ2-5	.	.	TGTGCCAGCAGGCGCACTAGCATAGGAGAGACCCAGTACTTC	CASRRTSIGETQYF
TRBV7-9	TRBJ1-5	.	few	TGTGCCAGCAGCTTCACCGGGACGCTGGCGCCCCAGCATTTT	CASSFTGTLAPQHF
TRBV29-1	TRBJ1-1	.	.	TGCAGCGCGGAGTCGGGGAACACTGAAGCTTTCTTT	CSAESGNTEAFF
TRBV6-2/TRBV6-3	TRBJ2-7	TRBD2	.	TGTGCCAGCAGTTACCCTCGGGAGGGCATCTACGAGCAGTACTTC	CASSYPREGIYEQYF
TRBV7-8	TRBJ1-2	TRBD1	.	TGTGCCAGCACGGGGGGGACGACAGGGCTGAGAGGCTACACCTTC	CASTGGTTGLRGYTF
TRBV5-5	TRBJ2-5	TRBD1	.	TGTGCCAGCAGCCAATCCAGGGGGCAAGAGACCCAGTACTTC	CASSQSRGQETQYF
TRBV7-3	TRBJ2-1	TRBD2	.	TGTGCCAGCAGCTTACAGGGCGGGGGGGCAGGCAATGAGCAGTTCTTC	CASSLQGGGAGNEQFF
TRBV5-1	TRBJ2-7	.	.	TGCGCCAGCAGCCAGGACATCTACGAGCAGTACTTC	CASSQDIYEQYF
TRBV20-1	TRBJ2-3	TRBD2	.	TGCAGTGCTGATTTAGCGGGGGCAGATACGCAGTATTTT	CSADLAGADTQYF
TRBV2	TRBJ1-2	.	few	TGTGCCAGCACTCTGGGGGTTTCGGGGGGAGGCTACACCTTC	CASTLGVSGGGYTF
TRBV20-1	TRBJ2-3	TRBD1	.	TGCAGTGCTGACACCCCCGGGACAGGGCTGACAGATACGCAGTATTTT	CSADTPGTGLTDTQYF